These T cell receptor beta chains were read from a single sample in a study of blood T cells in healthy people across ages. TCRdb independently ran MiXCR on the 5' RACE reads; one entry per CDR3 protein. Altogether some 700,000 distinct CDR3 sequences are present, 22% being singletons, with the ten largest covering around a fifth. Sequenced: blood. These receptors all stem from an older man in good health. CDR3s include the opening cysteine and the closing phenylalanine or tryptophan.

J: TRBJ1-2
V: TRBV29-1
CDR3: CSAEIKTALLGYTF

J: TRBJ1-2
V: TRBV9
CDR3: CASTVGQGAWANYGYTF

J: TRBJ1-1
V: TRBV3-1
CDR3: CASSQVQGTEAFF

J: TRBJ1-2
V: TRBV5-1
CDR3: CASSLQVDRALARSGYTF

J: TRBJ2-7
V: TRBV14
CDR3: CASRGQGLYEQYF

J: TRBJ2-3
V: TRBV5-1
CDR3: CASSFTSGGAQDTQYF

J: TRBJ1-1
V: TRBV12-3/TRBV12-4
CDR3: CASRGRGLDTEAFF

J: .
V: TRBV11-2
CDR3: CATRPLEETQYF

J: TRBJ2-1
V: TRBV5-1
CDR3: CASSTDVWSSYNEQFF

J: TRBJ2-4
V: TRBV20-1
CDR3: CSASPLGGGAKNIQYF

J: TRBJ1-3
V: TRBV10-3
CDR3: CAIKDSSGNTIYF

J: TRBJ2-1
V: TRBV20-1
CDR3: CSARAQRIYNEQFF

J: TRBJ1-4
V: TRBV18
CDR3: CASSALSPTKGNEKLFF

J: TRBJ2-1
V: TRBV28
CDR3: CASSRRVHYNEQFF

J: TRBJ1-1
V: TRBV12-5
CDR3: CASGLVRGASTEAFF

J: TRBJ1-1
V: TRBV30
CDR3: CAWTEGGARTNTEAFF

J: TRBJ1-6
V: TRBV5-1
CDR3: CASSLTGFNSPLHF

J: TRBJ2-3
V: TRBV6-5
CDR3: CASSTLGQGSTDTQYF

J: TRBJ1-2
V: TRBV20-1
CDR3: CSAPEGWNYGYTF

J: TRBJ2-2
V: TRBV6-5
CDR3: CASSYSRRTSAGELFF

J: TRBJ2-5
V: TRBV29-1
CDR3: CSVEFSGETQYF

J: TRBJ2-3
V: TRBV5-1
CDR3: CASSLEVDTQYF

J: TRBJ2-7
V: TRBV6-6
CDR3: CASSYSYRGNIYEQYF

J: TRBJ1-4
V: TRBV9
CDR3: CASSVAGGAGTNEKLFF

J: TRBJ2-4
V: TRBV28
CDR3: CASSLLALENIQYF

J: TRBJ2-2
V: TRBV5-1
CDR3: CASSLSADGNTGELFF

J: TRBJ1-2
V: TRBV4-3
CDR3: CASSQGSGQGGYGYTF

J: TRBJ1-1
V: TRBV11-2
CDR3: CASSLATGTGGSEAFF

J: TRBJ1-2
V: TRBV20-1
CDR3: CSATVQGTYGYTF

J: TRBJ1-4
V: TRBV7-9
CDR3: CASSSGAGVNEKLFF

J: TRBJ2-3
V: TRBV7-3
CDR3: CASSFDRDTDTQYF

J: TRBJ1-2
V: TRBV29-1
CDR3: CSVGLGQGYGYTF

J: TRBJ1-2
V: TRBV28
CDR3: CANTATANYGYTF

J: TRBJ1-1
V: TRBV3-1
CDR3: CASSKRGGGRSDPEAFF

J: TRBJ1-4
V: TRBV12-3/TRBV12-4
CDR3: CASSREGGRKLFF

J: TRBJ2-1
V: TRBV20-1
CDR3: CSARAGFTYNEQFF

J: TRBJ1-1
V: TRBV29-1
CDR3: CGSTGELNTEAFF

J: TRBJ2-1
V: TRBV10-2
CDR3: CASSERSGREQFF

J: TRBJ2-1
V: TRBV15
CDR3: CATSRDRGTSLQGQFF

J: TRBJ2-3
V: TRBV6-5
CDR3: CASSYGPQPDTQYF

J: TRBJ2-5
V: TRBV25-1
CDR3: CASSELGSATGWAQYF

J: TRBJ2-1
V: TRBV7-3
CDR3: CASSRMTGLAGGINEQFF

J: .
V: TRBV12-3/TRBV12-4
CDR3: CASSFWLRFDEQFF

J: TRBJ2-1
V: TRBV9
CDR3: CASSYGSDNEQFF

J: TRBJ2-6
V: TRBV5-1
CDR3: CASSSSAEANVLTF

J: TRBJ1-1
V: TRBV6-1
CDR3: CASSPVINRRLNTEAFF

J: .
V: TRBV6-2/TRBV6-3
CDR3: CASSYSWGGLRYNEQFF

J: TRBJ2-1
V: TRBV20-1
CDR3: CSARVQNNEQFF

J: TRBJ1-3
V: TRBV7-9
CDR3: CASSSPTEPGNTIYF

J: TRBJ2-1
V: TRBV7-9
CDR3: CASTRWQVGNEQFF

J: TRBJ1-2
V: TRBV20-1
CDR3: CSARKTVNYGYTF

J: TRBJ1-1
V: TRBV20-1
CDR3: CSARVHLDAEAFF

J: TRBJ2-3
V: TRBV29-1
CDR3: CSVDLVAGVGTDTQYF

J: TRBJ1-4
V: TRBV5-6
CDR3: CASSLDAVNEKLFF

J: TRBJ2-7
V: TRBV6-2/TRBV6-3
CDR3: CASSIPTGGRNEQYF

J: TRBJ1-2
V: TRBV20-1
CDR3: CSAQTQGASGGYTF

J: TRBJ2-3
V: TRBV12-3/TRBV12-4
CDR3: CTSSFGQGSTTDTQYF

J: TRBJ1-1
V: TRBV3-1
CDR3: CASSQLTVTGNSKAFF